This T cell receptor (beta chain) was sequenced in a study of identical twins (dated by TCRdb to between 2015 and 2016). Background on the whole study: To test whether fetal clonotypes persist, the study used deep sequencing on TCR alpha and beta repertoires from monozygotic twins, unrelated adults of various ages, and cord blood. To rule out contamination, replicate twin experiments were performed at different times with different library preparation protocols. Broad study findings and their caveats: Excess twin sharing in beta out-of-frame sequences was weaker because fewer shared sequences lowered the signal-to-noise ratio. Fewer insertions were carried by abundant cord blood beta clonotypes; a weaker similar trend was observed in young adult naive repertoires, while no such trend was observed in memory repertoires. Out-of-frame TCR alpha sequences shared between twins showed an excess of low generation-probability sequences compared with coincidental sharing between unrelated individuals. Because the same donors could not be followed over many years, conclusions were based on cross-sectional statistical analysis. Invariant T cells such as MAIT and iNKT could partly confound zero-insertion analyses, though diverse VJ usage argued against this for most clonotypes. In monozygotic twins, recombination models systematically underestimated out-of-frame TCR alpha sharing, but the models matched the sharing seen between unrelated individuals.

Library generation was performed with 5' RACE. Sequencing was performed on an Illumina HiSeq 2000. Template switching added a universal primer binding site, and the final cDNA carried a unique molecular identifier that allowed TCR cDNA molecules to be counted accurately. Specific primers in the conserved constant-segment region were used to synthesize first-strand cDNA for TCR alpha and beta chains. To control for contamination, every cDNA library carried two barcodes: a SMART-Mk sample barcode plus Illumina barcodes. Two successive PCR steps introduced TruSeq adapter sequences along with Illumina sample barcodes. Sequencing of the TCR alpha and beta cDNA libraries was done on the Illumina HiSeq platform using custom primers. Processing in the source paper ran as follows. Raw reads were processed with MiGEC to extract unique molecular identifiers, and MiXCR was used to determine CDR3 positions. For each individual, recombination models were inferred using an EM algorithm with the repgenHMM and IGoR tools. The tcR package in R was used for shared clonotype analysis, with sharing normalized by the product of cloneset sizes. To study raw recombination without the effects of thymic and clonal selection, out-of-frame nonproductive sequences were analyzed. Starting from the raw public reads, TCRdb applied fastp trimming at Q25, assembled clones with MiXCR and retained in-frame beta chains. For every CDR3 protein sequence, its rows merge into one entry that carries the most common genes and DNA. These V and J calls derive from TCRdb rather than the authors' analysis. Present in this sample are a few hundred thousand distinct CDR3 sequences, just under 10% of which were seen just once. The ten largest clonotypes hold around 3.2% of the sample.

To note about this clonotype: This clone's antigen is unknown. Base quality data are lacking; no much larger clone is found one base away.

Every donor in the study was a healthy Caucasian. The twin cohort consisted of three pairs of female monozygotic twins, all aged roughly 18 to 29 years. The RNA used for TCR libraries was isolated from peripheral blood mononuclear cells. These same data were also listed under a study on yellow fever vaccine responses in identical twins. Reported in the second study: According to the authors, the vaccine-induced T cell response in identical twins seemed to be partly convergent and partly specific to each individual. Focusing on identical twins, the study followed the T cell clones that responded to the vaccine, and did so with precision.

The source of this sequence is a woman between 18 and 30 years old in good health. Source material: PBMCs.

The CDR3 protein sequence reads: CASSLLQGWGYTF. The DNA reads TGTGCCAGCAGCTTACTCCAGGGATGGGGCTACACCTTC. This chain joins TRBV11-2 to TRBJ1-2; D gene: possibly TRBD1, on 5 matching bases. Based on the germline V gene, the CDR1 and CDR2 sequences are SGHAT and FQNNGV. The CDR3 runs 13 residues from the cysteine to the phenylalanine. Only the CDR3 region is kept as DNA, spanning 39 bases read in frame from base 1. V lost 2 bases and J lost 8 bases; the stretch between them is 12 bases long.